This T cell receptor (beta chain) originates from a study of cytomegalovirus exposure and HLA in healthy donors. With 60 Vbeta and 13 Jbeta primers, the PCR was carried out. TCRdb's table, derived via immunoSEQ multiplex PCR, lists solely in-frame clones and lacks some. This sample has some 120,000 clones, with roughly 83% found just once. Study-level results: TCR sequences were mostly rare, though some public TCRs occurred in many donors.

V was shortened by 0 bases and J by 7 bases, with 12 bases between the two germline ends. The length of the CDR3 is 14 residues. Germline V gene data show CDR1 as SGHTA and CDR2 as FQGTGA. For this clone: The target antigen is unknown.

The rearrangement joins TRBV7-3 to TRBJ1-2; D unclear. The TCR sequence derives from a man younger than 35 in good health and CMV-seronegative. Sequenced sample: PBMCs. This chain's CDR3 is CASSLTPGLSGYTF. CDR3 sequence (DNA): TGTGCCAGCAGCTTAACCCCGGGGTTGTCTGGCTACACCTTC.